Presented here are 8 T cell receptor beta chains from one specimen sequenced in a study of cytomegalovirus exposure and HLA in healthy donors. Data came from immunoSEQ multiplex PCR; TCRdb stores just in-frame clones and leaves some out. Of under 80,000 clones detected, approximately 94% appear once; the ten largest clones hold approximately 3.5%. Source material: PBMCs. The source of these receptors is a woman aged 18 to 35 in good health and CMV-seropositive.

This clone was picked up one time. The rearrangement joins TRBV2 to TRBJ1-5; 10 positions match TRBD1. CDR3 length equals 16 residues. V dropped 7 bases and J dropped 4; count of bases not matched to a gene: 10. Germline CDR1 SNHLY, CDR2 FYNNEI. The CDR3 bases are TGTGCCAGCACCGGGGACAGGGGTTCTACTAATCAGCCCCAGCATTTT. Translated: CASTGDRGSTNQPQHF.

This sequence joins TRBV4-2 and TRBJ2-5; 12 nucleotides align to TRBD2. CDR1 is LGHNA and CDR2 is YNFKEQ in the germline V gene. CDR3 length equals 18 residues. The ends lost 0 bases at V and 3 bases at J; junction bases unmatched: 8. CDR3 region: CASSQDLVASGGEETQYF. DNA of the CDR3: TGTGCCAGCAGCCAAGATCTAGTAGCTAGCGGGGGGGAAGAGACCCAGTACTTC.

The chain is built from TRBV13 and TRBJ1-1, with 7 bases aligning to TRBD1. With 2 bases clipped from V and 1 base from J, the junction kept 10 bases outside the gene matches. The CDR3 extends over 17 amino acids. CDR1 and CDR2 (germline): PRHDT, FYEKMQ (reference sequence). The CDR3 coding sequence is TGTGCCAGCAGCTTAAACTTGGAGGGGGCTGCGAACACTGAAGCTTTCTTT. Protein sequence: CASSLNLEGAANTEAFF.

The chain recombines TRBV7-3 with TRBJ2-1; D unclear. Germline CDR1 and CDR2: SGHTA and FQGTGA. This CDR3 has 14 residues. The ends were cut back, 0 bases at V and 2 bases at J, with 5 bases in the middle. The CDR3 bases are TGTGCCAGCAGCTTAACTTCCGCCTACAATGAGCAGTTCTTC. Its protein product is CASSLTSAYNEQFF.

The DNA of the CDR3 is TGCGCCAGCAGCACACTCCTAGCGGGGGGGCCGAGCCATGAGCAGTTCTTC. It codes for CASSTLLAGGPSHEQFF. The chain combines TRBV5-1 with TRBJ2-1; TRBD2 aligns across 12 bases. Trimming cost V 4 bases and J 8 bases; bases outside gene matches: 13. There are 17 residues in the CDR3. The V gene's germline CDR1 is SGHRS and CDR2 YFSETQ.

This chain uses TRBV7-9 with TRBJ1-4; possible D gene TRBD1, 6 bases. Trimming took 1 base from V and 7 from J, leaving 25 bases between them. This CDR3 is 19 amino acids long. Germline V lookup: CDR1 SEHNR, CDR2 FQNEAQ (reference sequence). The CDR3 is CASSLEGESVGRPSEKLFF. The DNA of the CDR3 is TGTGCCAGCAGCTTAGAGGGGGAGAGCGTGGGGCGGCCTAGTGAAAAACTGTTTTTT.

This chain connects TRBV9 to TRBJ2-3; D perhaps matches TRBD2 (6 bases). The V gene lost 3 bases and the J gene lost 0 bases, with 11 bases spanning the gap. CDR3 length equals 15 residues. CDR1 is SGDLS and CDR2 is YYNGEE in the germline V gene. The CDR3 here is CASSAAGSSTDTQYF. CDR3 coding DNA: TGTGCCAGCAGCGCCGCGGGGTCTAGCACAGATACGCAGTATTTT.

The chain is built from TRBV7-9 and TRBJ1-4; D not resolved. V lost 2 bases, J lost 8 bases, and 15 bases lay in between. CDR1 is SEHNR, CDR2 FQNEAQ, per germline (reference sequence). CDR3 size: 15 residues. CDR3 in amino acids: CASSLSLAGKEKLFF. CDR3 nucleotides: TGTGCCAGCAGCTTATCTCTCGCGGGAAAGGAAAAACTGTTTTTT.